The 21 T cell receptor beta chains listed next were all sequenced from one sample in a study of control samples from healthy donors and cancer patients. The data were produced by immunoSEQ multiplex PCR, yet TCRdb's version contains in-frame clones alone and is incomplete. The repertoire holds 100,000 to 150,000 clones, with around 90% as singletons. Sequences were obtained from blood. Receptors were obtained from a man between 35 and 55 years old in good health.

The chain joins TRBV30 to TRBJ1-4, with 10 bases lining up with TRBD1. J lost 6 bases, V lost 4 bases, and 5 bases had no gene match. Germline assignment: CDR1 GTSNPN and CDR2 SVGIG (reference sequence). The CDR3 is 14 residues long. For the CDR3, the DNA is TGTGCCTGGACGGCCGGGACAGGGGATGAAAAACTGTTTTTT. Its protein product is CAWTAGTGDEKLFF.

The rearrangement joins TRBV27 to TRBJ1-1, with a possible D match to TRBD1 (5 bases). Germline V gene lookup returns CDR1 MNHEY and CDR2 SMNVEV (reference sequence). The CDR3 has 15 residues. V lost 8 bases and J 0 bases, leaving 16 bases between the germline ends. The CDR3 region is CASRSWGSMNTEAFF. Written as DNA, the CDR3 is TGTGCCAGCCGGTCCTGGGGGTCCATGAACACTGAAGCTTTCTTT.

The rearrangement links TRBV5-1 to TRBJ2-5; 7 nucleotides match TRBD2. The trim removed 4 bases at V and 7 bases at J, leaving 10 bases unmatched. This CDR3 has 14 residues. Per the germline V gene, CDR1 is SGHRS and CDR2 is YFSETQ. This CDR3 reads CASSGGPREGTQYF. As DNA, the CDR3 is TGCGCCAGCAGCGGGGGACCGAGGGAGGGGACCCAGTACTTC.

The chain links TRBV7-8 to TRBJ1-1; D possibly corresponds to TRBD1 (5 bases). Germline V lookup: CDR1 SGHVS, CDR2 FQNEAQ. V was trimmed by 3 bases and J by 1 base, leaving 15 bases between them. The CDR3 consists of 16 residues. CDR3 in amino acids: CASSFSPGTTNTEAFF. Written as DNA, the CDR3 is TGTGCCAGCAGCTTTAGTCCCGGGACGACGAACACTGAAGCTTTCTTT.

A single count supports this clone. The CDR3 is CASSQVPSRGIIAEAFF. CDR3 bases: TGCGCCAGCAGCCAAGTCCCCTCCCGGGGGATAATCGCTGAAGCTTTCTTT. The V and J genes are TRBV4-1 and TRBJ1-1; D possibly corresponds to TRBD1 (5 bases). This CDR3 is 17 amino acids long. Trimming removed 1 base at V and 6 bases at J, with 21 bases between. From germline, CDR1 is MGHRA and CDR2 YSYEKL.

V and J are TRBV5-1 and TRBJ1-4; D is perhaps TRBD1 (5 bases). The germline V and J ends were trimmed by 5 bases and 8 bases, with 19 bases remaining between them. The CDR3 runs to 15 residues. Germline V lookup: CDR1 SGHRS, CDR2 YFSETQ. CDR3 in DNA: TGCGCCAGCAGGCTTGGGTACAGCCAGGGCGAAAAACTGTTTTTT. Translated, it gives CASRLGYSQGEKLFF.

The chain uses TRBV9 and TRBJ2-5, with 9 bases identical to TRBD2. In germline, CDR1 is SGDLS, CDR2 YYNGEE. After removal of 4 bases from V and 5 bases from J, the junction contained 9 bases not matched to a gene. The CDR3 is made up of 15 amino acids. The CDR3 loop reads CASSIIAGAGETQYF. CDR3 DNA: TGTGCCAGCAGCATTATAGCGGGGGCCGGGGAGACCCAGTACTTC.

The V call is TRBV5-1, the J call TRBJ2-1; D gene ambiguous. Between the trimmed V and J ends, which lost 5 bases and 5 bases, there was a span of 5 bases. This CDR3 region has 11 residues. Germline V gene lookup returns CDR1 SGHRS and CDR2 YFSETQ. CDR3 sequence: CASRLNNEQFF. The CDR3 nucleotides are TGCGCCAGCAGACTAAACAATGAGCAGTTCTTC.

This sequence joins TRBV5-1 and TRBJ2-1; D tentatively reads TRBD1 or TRBD2 (7 bases each). The CDR3 extends over 15 amino acids. Germline V gives CDR1 SGHRS, CDR2 YFSETQ. The V gene lost 4 bases and the J gene lost 5 bases, with 16 bases spanning the gap. The CDR3 DNA is TGCGCCAGCAGCGGCGGGGGACAGACGGACAATGAGCAGTTCTTC. Its protein product is CASSGGGQTDNEQFF. The entire variable domain, with the rest obtained from reference TRBV5-1 and TRBJ2-1, is as follows: KAGVTQTPRYLIKTRGQQVTLSCSPISGHRSVSWYQQTPGQGLQFLFEYFSETQRNKGNFPGRFSGRQFSNSRSEMNVSTLELGDSALYLCASSGGGQTDNEQFFGPGTRLTVL.

This clone showed up just once. The chain links TRBV6-6 to TRBJ1-6; D gene uncertain. CDR1 is MNHNY and CDR2 is SVGAGI in the germline V gene (reference sequence). Trimming took off 8 bases at V and 4 bases at J, with 15 bases between the two ends. There are 15 residues in the CDR3. Written as DNA, the CDR3 is TGTGCCAGCTCAGCAACGGGGTTTTATAATTCACCCCTCCACTTT. This sequence encodes CASSATGFYNSPLHF.

This clone was observed a handful of times. The chain employs TRBV28 and TRBJ2-1; a weak D match, TRBD1 (6 bases). The CDR3 extends over 16 amino acids. Trimming removed 2 bases from V and 0 bases from J, with 11 bases in between. In germline, CDR1 is MDHEN, CDR2 SYDVKM. The DNA of the CDR3 is TGTGCCAGCAGTTTAAGGGGGTTCAGCTCCTACAATGAGCAGTTCTTC. This translates into CASSLRGFSSYNEQFF.

The chain carries TRBV2 and TRBJ2-1, with TRBD1 matching over 9 bases. Looked up from germline, CDR1 is SNHLY and CDR2 is FYNNEI. Trimming at V came to 7 bases and at J to 1 base, leaving 5 bases not matched to a gene. The CDR3 is made up of 15 amino acids. The CDR3 spells CASKLDRGSYNEQFF. The DNA of the CDR3 is TGTGCCAGCAAATTAGACAGGGGGTCCTACAATGAGCAGTTCTTC.

The CDR3 protein is CASSSNSAAETQYF. CDR3 coding DNA: TGTGCCAGCAGCTCTAATTCTGCCGCAGAGACCCAGTACTTC. The rearrangement joins TRBV7-8 to TRBJ2-5, with D unresolved. Trimming stripped 4 bases from V and 4 bases from J, with 13 bases between. The CDR3 extends over 14 amino acids. Looked up from germline, CDR1 is SGHVS and CDR2 is FQNEAQ.

The rearrangement uses TRBV15 and TRBJ2-1, with 7 bases fitting TRBD2. The CDR3 is 16 amino acids. Trimming at V came to 0 bases and at J to 6 bases, leaving 8 bases not matched to a gene. Germline V gene sequence: CDR1 LNHNV, CDR2 YYDKDF (reference sequence). The CDR3 loop is CATSRDRGGAGNEQFF. The CDR3 bases are TGTGCCACCAGCAGAGATCGGGGAGGGGCCGGCAATGAGCAGTTCTTC.

There are a few counts of this clone. The chain uses TRBV5-1 and TRBJ2-2, with D possibly being TRBD2 (6 bases). The CDR3 contains 15 residues. Trimming shortened V by 5 bases and J by 4 bases, and 15 bases separated the two germline ends. CDR1 SGHRS and CDR2 YFSETQ come from the germline V gene. The CDR3 loop reads CASSPGLGGTGELFF. Written as DNA, the CDR3 is TGCGCCAGCAGTCCGGGACTGGGAGGCACCGGGGAGCTGTTTTTT. The complete variable domain, with remaining parts taken from reference TRBV5-1 and TRBJ2-2, reads KAGVTQTPRYLIKTRGQQVTLSCSPISGHRSVSWYQQTPGQGLQFLFEYFSETQRNKGNFPGRFSGRQFSNSRSEMNVSTLELGDSALYLCASSPGLGGTGELFFGEGSRLTVL.

The rearrangement links TRBV5-3 to TRBJ1-6; 9 bases are a match to TRBD1. TRBV5-3 is noted as an ORF with a role that remains uncertain. CDR3 size: 18 residues. J was trimmed by 0 bases and V by 4 bases; bases with no gene match: 8. CDR3 sequence (DNA): TGTGCCAGAAGCGGGGGACAGGGAGACAGCTCCTATAATTCACCCCTCCACTTT. It specifies CARSGGQGDSSYNSPLHF.

J is TRBJ2-5 and V is TRBV24-1, with D perhaps TRBD1 or TRBD2 (5 bases each). The CDR3 sequence is 15 residues long. Germline V gives CDR1 KGHDR, CDR2 SFDVKD. V was pared by 0 bases and J by 7 bases, with 14 bases between. The CDR3 bases are TGTGCCACCAGTGATTTGCCAGGGACGGCGGGGACCCAGTACTTC. Encoded protein: CATSDLPGTAGTQYF.

Here the CDR3 DNA reads TGCGCCAGCAGCTTTACAGAGGTCACTTCCGAGCAGTACTTC. Its translation is CASSFTEVTSEQYF. The J gene is TRBJ2-7, the V gene TRBV5-1; D is unclear. This CDR3 comprises 14 residues. With 2 bases removed from V and 6 bases from J, the gap between germline ends came to 15 bases. Germline V CDR1 and CDR2: SGHRS, YFSETQ.

This clone appeared a few times. J is TRBJ1-3 and V is TRBV6-1; weak D call: TRBD1 (5 bases). This CDR3 has 19 amino acids. Trimming left V 0 bases short and J 0 bases short, with 18 bases between. The V gene's germline CDR1 is MNHNS and CDR2 SASEGT. The CDR3 spells CASSEAAGGGVGSGNTIYF. CDR3 DNA sequence: TGTGCCAGCAGTGAAGCAGCTGGTGGGGGGGTCGGCTCTGGAAACACCATATATTTT.

The chain links TRBV5-1 to TRBJ1-1; D is unresolved. The CDR3 spans 15 residues. From germline, CDR1 is SGHRS and CDR2 YFSETQ. V was clipped by 2 bases and J by 2 bases, with 13 bases between them. The CDR3 DNA reads as TGCGCCAGCAGCTTTTTAGACGCTTTAAACACTGAAGCTTTCTTT. Amino acids: CASSFLDALNTEAFF.

CDR3 bases: TGCGCCAGCAGCTTGACGGAGTATTCACCCCTCCACTTT. It yields the protein CASSLTEYSPLHF. V gene TRBV5-1 combines with J gene TRBJ1-6; D is undetermined. The V end was cut by 1 base, the J end by 8 bases, with 7 bases between. The CDR3 totals 13 residues. CDR1 is SGHRS and CDR2 is YFSETQ in the germline V gene.